Listed below are T cell receptor beta chains from one sample, sequenced in a study of shared clonotypes between healthy human individuals. Data came from immunoSEQ multiplex PCR; TCRdb stores just in-frame clones and leaves some out. The sample holds roughly 720,000 clones, about 90% seen once. Sequenced: memory CD8+ T cells from PBMCs. Source of these receptors: a young man in good health. Some clones in this sample may be carry-over from other donors' samples. CDR3s include the opening cysteine and the closing phenylalanine or tryptophan. The D gene is left open where the match is weak. Clone size, where shown, is once, few, many, or a class for clones that have expanded.

TRBJ2-3	NA	NA	TRBV4-2	CASSQVAVGTDTQYF	TGTGCCAGCAGCCAAGTCGCGGTCGGCACGGATACGCAGTATTTT
TRBJ1-1	NA	NA	TRBV15	CATSVGHSGYIEAFF	TGTGCCACCAGCGTCGGACACTCCGGGTATATTGAAGCTTTCTTT
TRBJ2-3	TRBD1	NA	TRBV5-1	CASSYRGRVWTDTQYF	TGCGCCAGCAGCTACAGGGGGCGCGTGTGGACAGATACGCAGTATTTT
TRBJ2-2	NA	NA	TRBV28	CASTFTGELFF	TGTGCCAGCACCTTCACCGGGGAGCTGTTTTTT
TRBJ2-7	NA	NA	TRBV4-3	CASSQDRGVWSYEQYF	TGCGCCAGCAGCCAAGATAGGGGGGTATGGTCCTACGAGCAGTACTTC
TRBJ2-7	TRBD1	NA	TRBV19	CASSMGQGGYEQYF	TGTGCCAGTAGCATGGGACAGGGCGGCTACGAGCAGTACTTC
TRBJ2-2	NA	NA	TRBV11-2	CASSPPGPELFF	TGTGCCAGCAGCCCTCCCGGCCCCGAGCTGTTTTTT
TRBJ2-1	TRBD2	NA	TRBV27	CASTQRTSGYNEQFF	TGTGCCAGCACCCAACGGACTAGCGGCTACAATGAGCAGTTCTTC
TRBJ2-2	NA	NA	TRBV11-2	CASSSGSLVPLNTGELFF	TGTGCCAGCAGCTCGGGGAGCTTAGTGCCGCTGAACACCGGGGAGCTGTTTTTT
TRBJ2-7	NA	once	TRBV6-1	CASSEGAGHPTYEQYF	TGTGCCAGCAGTGAAGGGGCGGGACACCCGACCTACGAGCAGTACTTC
TRBJ2-7	TRBD1	few	TRBV18	CASSDGTGAHEQYF	TGTGCCAGCTCAGACGGGACAGGGGCCCACGAGCAGTACTTC
TRBJ1-2	NA	NA	TRBV7-9	CASSAAPNYGYTF	TGTGCCAGCAGCGCCGCGCCCAACTATGGCTACACCTTC
TRBJ1-5	NA	NA	TRBV19	CASSIGLGVARQPQHF	TGTGCCAGTAGTATAGGACTAGGGGTGGCGAGGCAGCCCCAGCATTTT
TRBJ2-2	TRBD2	NA	TRBV27	CASGRLAGEVGTGELFF	TGTGCCAGTGGGCGACTAGCGGGAGAGGTGGGCACCGGGGAGCTGTTTTTT
TRBJ2-1	TRBD1	NA	TRBV6-5	CASRAGRGPYNEQFF	TGTGCCAGCAGGGCTGGCAGGGGGCCCTACAATGAGCAGTTCTTC
TRBJ2-5	NA	NA	TRBV28	CASSFSELVAQYF	TGTGCCAGCAGTTTCAGCGAATTGGTGGCCCAGTACTTC
TRBJ1-6	NA	NA	TRBV7-9	CASSPLLGTSPLHF	TGTGCCAGCAGCCCCTTGTTGGGAACCTCACCCCTCCACTTT
TRBJ2-7	TRBD1	NA	TRBV6-1	CASSPGTGDFYEQYF	TGTGCCAGCAGCCCCGGGACAGGGGATTTTTACGAGCAGTACTTC
TRBJ1-1	NA	few	TRBV10-2	CASSHVLNTEAFF	TGCGCCAGCAGTCACGTACTGAACACTGAAGCTTTCTTT
TRBJ1-4	TRBD1	NA	TRBV4-2	CASSHPGQADSTNEKLFF	TGTGCCAGCAGCCATCCCGGACAGGCGGACTCAACTAATGAAAAACTGTTTTTT
TRBJ1-5	NA	few	TRBV15	CATSRVAGAWQPQHF	TGTGCCACCAGCAGGGTCGCGGGAGCGTGGCAGCCCCAGCATTTT
TRBJ2-7	NA	NA	TRBV29-1	CSVRLSYEQYF	TGCAGCGTTAGACTATCCTACGAGCAGTACTTC
TRBJ2-1	NA	once	TRBV28	CASSLNAYNEQFF	TGTGCCAGCAGTTTAAACGCTTATAATGAGCAGTTCTTC
TRBJ1-5	NA	few	TRBV28	CASSSGPAWGPQHF	TGTGCCAGCAGCTCGGGACCCGCGTGGGGGCCCCAGCATTTT
TRBJ2-1	TRBD2	NA	TRBV11-2	CASSLELADYNEQFF	TGTGCCAGCAGCTTAGAACTAGCGGATTACAATGAGCAGTTCTTC
TRBJ2-3	TRBD1	NA	TRBV30	CAWSGSGTGGPDTQYF	TGTGCCTGGAGTGGTTCAGGGACAGGGGGCCCAGATACGCAGTATTTT
TRBJ2-7	NA	NA	TRBV27	CASSTTPYEQYF	TGTGCCAGCAGTACCACCCCCTACGAGCAGTACTTC
TRBJ2-1	NA	NA	TRBV4-2	CASSQGVSYNEQFF	TGTGCCAGCAGCCAAGGGGTGAGCTACAATGAGCAGTTCTTC
TRBJ2-6	NA	NA	TRBV5-6	CASKWGRSGANVLTF	TGTGCCAGCAAGTGGGGGCGGTCTGGGGCCAACGTCCTGACTTTC
TRBJ2-7	TRBD1	NA	TRBV10-1	CASSDPDRGEQYF	TGCGCCAGCAGTGACCCTGACAGGGGCGAGCAGTACTTC
TRBJ2-7	NA	NA	TRBV5-1	CASSPGAGITYEQYF	TGCGCCAGCAGCCCGGGGGCAGGAATTACCTACGAGCAGTACTTC
TRBJ2-1	NA	NA	TRBV9	CASSYTYGVNEQFF	TGTGCCAGCAGCTACACATACGGGGTAAATGAGCAGTTCTTC
TRBJ2-7	TRBD2	NA	TRBV6-1	CASSVRFQREAYEQYF	TGTGCCAGCAGTGTTCGATTCCAGCGGGAGGCCTACGAGCAGTACTTC
TRBJ2-1	NA	NA	TRBV13	CASRGTGRNEQFF	TGTGCCAGCAGAGGAACAGGGCGTAATGAGCAGTTCTTC
TRBJ2-7	NA	NA	TRBV27	CASSLSGTRGEYEQYF	TGTGCCAGCAGTTTATCGGGGACAAGGGGAGAATACGAGCAGTACTTC
TRBJ2-7	NA	NA	TRBV4-1	CASSPPGSSYEQYF	TGCGCCAGCAGCCCCCCAGGGAGCTCCTACGAGCAGTACTTC